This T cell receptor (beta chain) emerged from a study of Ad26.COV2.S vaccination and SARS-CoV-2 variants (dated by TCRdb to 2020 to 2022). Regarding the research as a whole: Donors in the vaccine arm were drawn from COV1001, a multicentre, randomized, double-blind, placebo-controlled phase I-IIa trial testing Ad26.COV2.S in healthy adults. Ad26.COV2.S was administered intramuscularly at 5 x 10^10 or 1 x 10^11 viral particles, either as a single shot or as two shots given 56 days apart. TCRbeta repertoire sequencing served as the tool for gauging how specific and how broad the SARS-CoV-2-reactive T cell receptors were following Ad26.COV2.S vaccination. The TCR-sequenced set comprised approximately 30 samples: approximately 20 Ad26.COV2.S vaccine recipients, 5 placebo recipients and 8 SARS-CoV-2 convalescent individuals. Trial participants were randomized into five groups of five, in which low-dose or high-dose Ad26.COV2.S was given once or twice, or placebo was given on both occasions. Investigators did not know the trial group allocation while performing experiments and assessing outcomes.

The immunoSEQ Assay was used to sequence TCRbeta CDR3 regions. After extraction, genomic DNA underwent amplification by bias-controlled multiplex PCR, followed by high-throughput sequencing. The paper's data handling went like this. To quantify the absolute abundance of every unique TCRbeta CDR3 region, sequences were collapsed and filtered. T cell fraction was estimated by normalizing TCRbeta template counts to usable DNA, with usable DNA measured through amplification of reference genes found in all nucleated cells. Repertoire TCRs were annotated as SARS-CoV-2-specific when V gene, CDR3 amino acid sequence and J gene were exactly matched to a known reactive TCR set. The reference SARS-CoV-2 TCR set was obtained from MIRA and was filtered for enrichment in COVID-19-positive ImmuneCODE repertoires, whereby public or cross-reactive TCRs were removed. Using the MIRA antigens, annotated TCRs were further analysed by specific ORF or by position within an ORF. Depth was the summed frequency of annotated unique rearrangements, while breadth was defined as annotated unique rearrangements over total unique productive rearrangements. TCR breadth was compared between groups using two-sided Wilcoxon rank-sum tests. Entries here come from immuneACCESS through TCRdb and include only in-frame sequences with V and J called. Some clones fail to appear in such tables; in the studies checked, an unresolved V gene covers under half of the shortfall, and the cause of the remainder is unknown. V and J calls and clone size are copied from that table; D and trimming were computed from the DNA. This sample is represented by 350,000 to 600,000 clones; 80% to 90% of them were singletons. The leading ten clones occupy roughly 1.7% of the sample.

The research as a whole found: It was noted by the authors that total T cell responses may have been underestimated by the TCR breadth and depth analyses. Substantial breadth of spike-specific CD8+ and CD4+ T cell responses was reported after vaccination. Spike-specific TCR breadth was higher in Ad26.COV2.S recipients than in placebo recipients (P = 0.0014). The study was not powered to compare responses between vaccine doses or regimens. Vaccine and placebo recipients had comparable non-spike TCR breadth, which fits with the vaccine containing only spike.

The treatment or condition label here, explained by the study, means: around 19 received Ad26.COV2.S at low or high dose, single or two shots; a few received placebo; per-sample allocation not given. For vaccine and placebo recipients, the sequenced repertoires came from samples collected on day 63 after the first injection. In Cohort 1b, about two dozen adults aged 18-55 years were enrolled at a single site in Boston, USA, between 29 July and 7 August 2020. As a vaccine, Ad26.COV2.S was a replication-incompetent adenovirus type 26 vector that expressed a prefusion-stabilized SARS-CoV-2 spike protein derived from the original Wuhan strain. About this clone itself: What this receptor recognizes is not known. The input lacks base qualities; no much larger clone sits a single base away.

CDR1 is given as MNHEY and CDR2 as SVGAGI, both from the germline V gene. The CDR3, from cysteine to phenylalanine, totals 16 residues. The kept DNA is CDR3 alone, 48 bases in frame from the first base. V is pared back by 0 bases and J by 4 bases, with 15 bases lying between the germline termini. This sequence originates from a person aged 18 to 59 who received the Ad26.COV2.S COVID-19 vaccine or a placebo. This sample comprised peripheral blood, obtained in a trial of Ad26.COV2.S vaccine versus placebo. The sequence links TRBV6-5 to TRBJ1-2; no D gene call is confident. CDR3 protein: CASSYSIQAAGYGYTF. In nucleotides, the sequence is TGTGCCAGCAGTTACTCGATTCAGGCCGCAGGCTATGGCTACACCTTC.